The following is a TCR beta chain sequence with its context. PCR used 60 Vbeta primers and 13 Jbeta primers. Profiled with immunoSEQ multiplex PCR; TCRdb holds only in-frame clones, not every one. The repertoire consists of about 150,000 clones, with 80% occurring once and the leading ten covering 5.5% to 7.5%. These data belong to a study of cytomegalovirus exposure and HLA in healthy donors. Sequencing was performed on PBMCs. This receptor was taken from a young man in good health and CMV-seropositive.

The chain's CDR3 is CASSYWGGYGYTF. For the CDR3, the DNA is TGTGCCAGCAGTTACTGGGGAGGCTATGGCTACACCTTC. V gene TRBV6-5 combines with J gene TRBJ1-2, with D unresolved. The V end lost 1 base, the J end lost 4 bases, and 7 bases lay between the germline ends. The germline V gene has CDR1 MNHEY and CDR2 SVGAGI. The CDR3 runs 13 residues.